The source of this TCR beta chain is a study of identical twins. V gave up 5 bases and J gave up 2 bases, with 15 bases separating them. Germline V gene data show CDR1 as MNHEY and CDR2 as SMNVEV (reference sequence). This CDR3 region has 15 residues. MiXCR, applied by TCRdb to the 5' RACE reads, yields one record per CDR3 protein. Found here are about 470,000 distinct CDR3 sequences, 20% to 30% of them singletons; the top ten hold about 2.9%. The sample also formed part of further work on T cells expressing NK-cell markers.

This chain uses TRBV27 with TRBJ2-5; D is perhaps TRBD2 (7 bases). This clonotype originated in a woman younger than 30 in good health. The sequencing sample was made of CD4+ T cells sorted from blood. As DNA, the CDR3 is TGTGCCAGCAGTCGAGGCGGGGGCCGGCAAGAGACCCAGTACTTC. It codes for CASSRGGGRQETQYF.